This entry features one TCR beta chain sequence. Its cognate antigen is unknown. This CDR3 spans 11 amino acids. V lost 5 bases, J lost 4 bases, and 6 bases lay in between. Germline CDR1 reads SGHAT; CDR2 reads FQNNGV. The data were produced by immunoSEQ multiplex PCR, yet TCRdb's version contains in-frame clones alone and is incomplete. Of some 3,700 clones listed, around nine tenths were seen once; the top ten hold approximately 12%. The data originate from a study of hypomethylating agent response in myelodysplastic syndrome. Study as a whole: Of fewer than 14 patients, about 5 carried TET2, the most frequent mutation. Six or seven patients responded with complete response or hematologic improvement; four or five did not. Study observations and caveats: Non-responders showed more contracted clonotypes post-treatment, while responders showed more novel ones.

This clonotype originated in a human donor with myelodysplastic syndrome. J is TRBJ2-7 and V is TRBV11-2; D remains unclear. Sequenced here: bone marrow, sampled before or after starting hypomethylating agent treatment for myelodysplastic syndrome (not recorded which). This CDR3 is CASSELYEQYF. Written as DNA, the CDR3 is TGTGCCAGCAGCGAATTATACGAGCAGTACTTC.